This T cell receptor (beta chain) was sequenced in a study of post-analysis software for immune sequencing data (dated by TCRdb to about 2015). Regarding the complete study: Disease courses on record covered relapsing-remitting, secondary progressive and progressive-relapsing multiple sclerosis, though some patients had no subtype annotation. A subset of samples was prepared in parallel using single-end sample barcoding, then pooled and co-amplified after Illumina adapter ligation. The multiple sclerosis patient repertoires were compared with about a dozen previously published healthy control repertoires from donors aged roughly 6 to 25 years.

To demonstrate the VDJtools post-analysis software, TCR beta repertoires were profiled from the peripheral blood of 13 young patients with multiple sclerosis. Multiple sclerosis patients were children and adolescents aged about 6 to 16 years. What the work shows at the level of the full study, not this receptor alone: Normalized Chao1 diversity was significantly lower in multiple sclerosis patients than controls, suggesting substantial peripheral T-cell clonal expansion. The control group was slightly older than the multiple sclerosis patient group. Strong co-clustering of samples prepared in the same batch was shown by direct clustering with F measure, prompting a batch-effect correction. About five TRBV segments, including TRBV5-6, TRBV5-1 and TRBV20-1, were significantly more frequent in patients than controls.

The CDR3 has 16 amino acids, counting the end cysteine and phenylalanine. CDR3 DNA is the only sequence kept; it has 48 bases, read in frame from the first base. The V end gives up 3 bases and the J end 4 bases, leaving 11 bases in the junction not matched to a gene. CDR1 and CDR2, looked up from the germline V gene, are SGHAT and FQNNGV. This clonotype was seen more than once but under ten times. Its antigen is unknown. Base qualities are missing; no much larger clone stands one base away. The library was built by means of PCR. TCRdb lists the instrument as Illumina HiSeq 2500. To reduce PCR and sequencing biases, unique molecular identifiers were incorporated into the TCR beta cDNA libraries. Roughly 0.5 million cDNA molecules were obtained per 1 to 10 million input T cells, so each molecule approximated one T cell. Patient libraries were prepared and sequenced with the same protocol used for the earlier healthy control dataset. Within a given batch, samples were prepared together, multiplexed and sequenced on the same HiSeq lane. Under the source paper's analysis protocol: MIGEC handled the raw barcoded reads, throwing out single-read molecular identifier groups before consensus assembly and CDR3 extraction. Clonotype tables were post-analysed with VDJtools, normalizing diversity by down-sampling all datasets to the smallest sample size. To correct batch-related cross-sample contamination, repertoire overlap clustering matched CDR3 amino acid sequences but not nucleotide sequences. TCRdb reworked the public reads: Q25 trimming with fastp, MiXCR clone assembly, productive beta chains retained. Each entry is one CDR3 protein sequence, shown with its most common DNA and genes. These V and J calls are TCRdb output, not the study's own analysis. The sample contains almost 700,000 distinct CDR3 sequences, 55% to 70% of them found a single time. Around 11% of the sample rests with the top ten.

The V and J genes are TRBV11-2 and TRBJ1-2, with TRBD1 matching 7 junction bases. This TCR was sampled from a girl aged 2 to 9 with multiple sclerosis. Sample: blood. CDR3 protein: CASSLGQTITSYGYTF. The DNA sequence is given as TGTGCCAGCAGCTTGGGACAGACCATAACCTCCTATGGCTACACCTTC.